The 27 T cell receptor beta chains listed next were all sequenced from one sample in a study of cytomegalovirus exposure and HLA in healthy donors (dated by TCRdb to 2015 to 2018). Libraries were made using the immunoSEQ multiplex PCR assay. The clones in this table, taken by TCRdb from immuneACCESS, are in-frame only. Not every clone is retained; where verified, under half of the shortfall comes from an unresolved V gene, and the cause of the rest is unknown. This sample lists 300,000 to 400,000 clones; 86% were detected once. The ten largest clones capture roughly 0.82% of the sample. Sequencing was performed on PBMCs. Source of these receptors: a woman aged 18-30 years in good health and CMV-seronegative.

The chain carries TRBV28 and TRBJ2-7; 10 bases agree with TRBD2. CDR1 and CDR2 (germline): MDHEN, SYDVKM. Trimming at V came to 4 bases and at J to 0 bases, leaving 6 bases not matched to a gene. The CDR3 runs to 16 residues. CDR3 in DNA: TGTGCCAGCAGTTATATTCCTAGCGGGAGCTCCTACGAGCAGTACTTC. Protein: CASSYIPSGSSYEQYF.

This chain links TRBV5-1 with TRBJ2-4; 14 bases map to TRBD2. Trimming removed 4 bases from V and 15 bases from J; junction bases left unmatched: 12. Germline V gene lookup returns CDR1 SGHRS and CDR2 YFSETQ. The CDR3 totals 15 residues. CDR3 nucleotide sequence: TGCGCCAGCAGCCCGGGGACTAGCGGGAGCCCCCTAACGTACTTC. It is translated as CASSPGTSGSPLTYF.

The rearrangement joins TRBV5-1 to TRBJ2-3; TRBD2 matches at 11 bases. V trimming: 0 bases; J trimming: 1 base; junction bases outside the gene matches: 1. Germline CDR1 is SGHRS and CDR2 is YFSETQ. The CDR3 has 16 amino acids. Here the CDR3 reads CASSLGLAGRTDTQYF. CDR3 nucleotide sequence: TGCGCCAGCAGCTTGGGACTAGCGGGGCGCACAGATACGCAGTATTTT.

This clone was seen just once. This chain links TRBV15 with TRBJ2-7, with D possibly TRBD1 on 6 matching bases. V shed 2 bases and J shed 5 bases, with 10 bases lying between them. Germline-derived CDR1 and CDR2 are LNHNV and YYDKDF (reference sequence). This CDR3 is built from 13 residues. CDR3 sequence reads: CATSRLEGDEQYF. In DNA form, the CDR3 reads TGTGCCACCAGCAGACTAGAGGGGGACGAGCAGTACTTC.

The chain combines TRBV10-1 with TRBJ2-7; D perhaps matches TRBD1 (6 bases). Per germline, CDR1 WNHNN and CDR2 SYGVQD (reference sequence). CDR3 length: 14 residues. Trimming left V 3 bases short and J 7 bases short, with 16 bases between. The CDR3 nucleotides are TGCGCCAGCAGTGAAAGGACAGAATTGGGGGAGCAGTACTTC. Amino acid sequence: CASSERTELGEQYF.

The chain couples TRBV4-1 to TRBJ1-1; D unclear. With 2 bases removed from V and 4 bases from J, the gap between germline ends came to 11 bases. The CDR3 contains 14 residues. CDR1 is MGHRA, CDR2 YSYEKL, per germline. The CDR3 region is CASSQRTSGTEAFF. For the CDR3, the DNA is TGCGCCAGCAGCCAAAGGACGAGCGGCACTGAAGCTTTCTTT.

This chain uses TRBV10-2 with TRBJ2-7, with a possible D match to TRBD1 (6 bases). This CDR3 is built from 13 residues. CDR1 and CDR2 from the germline V gene are WSHSY and SAAADI. Trimming took 0 bases from V and 9 from J, leaving 12 bases between them. For the CDR3, the DNA is TGCGCCAGCAGTGAGTCCGCAGGGGTGGGGCAGTACTTC. Translation: CASSESAGVGQYF.

This chain joins TRBV18 and TRBJ2-3; TRBD2 matches at 7 bases. The CDR3 totals 16 residues. Germline V lookup: CDR1 KGHSH, CDR2 LQKENI. V dropped 3 bases and J dropped 11; count of bases not matched to a gene: 17. CDR3 amino acids: CASSPRNRAGDSGQYF. For the CDR3, the DNA is TGTGCCAGCTCACCCCGGAACCGGGCGGGAGACTCGGGGCAGTATTTT. The complete variable domain, with remaining parts taken from reference TRBV18 and TRBJ2-3, reads NAGVMQNPRHLVRRRGQEARLRCSPMKGHSHVYWYRQLPEEGLKFMVYLQKENIIDESGMPKERFSAEFPKEGPSILRIQQVVRGDSAAYFCASSPRNRAGDSGQYFGPGTRLTVL.

This sequence joins TRBV27 and TRBJ2-3; TRBD1 matches at 8 bases. CDR3 length: 14 amino acids. Trimming removed 6 bases from V and 6 bases from J; junction bases left unmatched: 8. CDR1 MNHEY and CDR2 SMNVEV come from the germline V gene (reference sequence). CDR3 loop: CASSLRGLGDTQYF. CDR3 nucleotides: TGTGCCAGCAGCCTCAGGGGGCTGGGGGATACGCAGTATTTT.

The chain carries TRBV7-3 and TRBJ2-7; 8 nucleotides agree with TRBD1. CDR3 length equals 15 residues. Per the germline V gene, CDR1 is SGHTA and CDR2 is FQGTGA. Germline trimming cut 0 bases from V and 5 bases from J; bases unmatched to any gene: 6. CDR3 region: CASSLTRTGKNEQYF. Written as DNA, the CDR3 is TGTGCCAGCAGCTTAACTAGGACAGGGAAGAACGAGCAGTACTTC. Filled out from reference TRBV7-3 and TRBJ2-7, the complete variable domain reads GAGVSQTPSNKVTEKGKYVELRCDPISGHTALYWYRQSLGQGPEFLIYFQGTGAADDSGLPNDRFFAVRPEGSVSTLKIQRTERGDSAVYLCASSLTRTGKNEQYFGPGTRLTVT.

The rearrangement joins TRBV4-2 to TRBJ1-1; D is uncertain. V lost 0 bases and J 0 bases, leaving 11 bases between the germline ends. Germline CDR1 and CDR2: LGHNA and YNFKEQ. The CDR3 has 16 residues. The CDR3 sequence: CASSQEWRAMNTEAFF. The CDR3 DNA reads as TGTGCCAGCAGCCAAGAGTGGAGAGCCATGAACACTGAAGCTTTCTTT.

This chain links TRBV18 with TRBJ2-1, with D maybe TRBD1 (6 bases). Trimming pared 3 bases from V and 7 bases from J, leaving 10 bases between. The CDR3 contains 13 residues. Germline lookup yields CDR1 KGHSH and CDR2 LQKENI. The CDR3 reads CASSPTQGNEQFF. CDR3 nucleotide sequence: TGTGCCAGCTCACCCACACAGGGTAATGAGCAGTTCTTC.

This clone appeared once. The rearrangement joins TRBV6-1 to TRBJ2-7; 9 bases are a match to TRBD1. The CDR3 has 16 residues. CDR1 MNHNS and CDR2 SASEGT come from the germline V gene. The V gene end was trimmed by 3 bases and the J gene end by 3 bases; junction bases not matched to a gene: 9. The DNA for the CDR3 is TGTGCCAGCAGTGATATTCCGGGACAGGGTAACTACGAGCAGTACTTC. Translation gives CASSDIPGQGNYEQYF.

The gene calls are TRBV11-3 and TRBJ2-7; 12 nucleotides agree with TRBD1. The length of the CDR3 is 15 residues. Germline V gene data show CDR1 as SGHNT and CDR2 as YENEEA. V dropped 4 bases and J dropped 5; count of bases not matched to a gene: 6. The CDR3 nucleotides are TGTGCCAGCAGCTCCCGGGACAGGGGGCTGAACGAGCAGTACTTC. This translates into CASSSRDRGLNEQYF.

The chain combines TRBV9 with TRBJ2-7, with D possibly TRBD1 on 7 matching bases. The CDR3 covers 19 residues. Germline CDR1 is SGDLS and CDR2 is YYNGEE. V shed 0 bases and J shed 3 bases, with 25 bases lying between them. The CDR3 sequence: CASSVGSGGLRDRDYEQYF. The CDR3 nucleotides read TGTGCCAGCAGCGTAGGGTCCGGGGGTCTCAGGGACAGAGACTACGAGCAGTACTTC. Based on the CDR3 plus reference TRBV9 and TRBJ2-7, the full variable domain is DSGVTQTPKHLITATGQRVTLRCSPRSGDLSVYWYQQSLDQGLQFLIQYYNGEERAKGNILERFSAQQFPDLHSELNLSSLELGDSALYFCASSVGSGGLRDRDYEQYFGPGTRLTVT.

The chain combines TRBV25-1 with TRBJ1-1; D remains unclear. Deletions cut 6 bases from V and 11 bases from J, with 16 bases between. Germline CDR1 and CDR2: MGHDK and SYGVNS. This CDR3 is built from 12 residues. The CDR3 region is CASSTSRHQAFF. CDR3 nucleotides: TGTGCCAGCAGCACCTCCCGCCATCAGGCTTTCTTT.

V usage is TRBV7-6 and J usage is TRBJ2-2, with 9 bases matching TRBD1. Germline-derived CDR1 and CDR2 are SGHVS and FNYEAQ. The CDR3 totals 16 residues. V lost 8 bases, J lost 4 bases, and 11 bases stayed unmatched. CDR3 loop: CASEARTGVFTGELFF. CDR3 DNA: TGTGCCAGCGAAGCCCGGACAGGGGTTTTCACCGGGGAGCTGTTTTTT. Together with reference TRBV7-6 and TRBJ2-2, the CDR3 gives the full variable domain: GAGVSQSPRYKVTKRGQDVALRCDPISGHVSLYWYRQALGQGPEFLTYFNYEAQQDKSGLPNDRFSAERPEGSISTLTIQRTEQRDSAMYRCASEARTGVFTGELFFGEGSRLTVL.

The chain links TRBV19 to TRBJ2-7; TRBD1 is a possible D gene (6 bases). V was pared by 5 bases and J by 0 bases, with 14 bases between. The germline CDR1 and CDR2 sequences are LNHDA and SQIVND (reference sequence). The CDR3 covers 15 residues. The CDR3, as DNA: TGTGCCAGTAGTGCCTCCGGGACACACTCCTACGAGCAGTACTTC. It codes for CASSASGTHSYEQYF. Full variable domain (outside the CDR3, taken from reference TRBV19 and TRBJ2-7): DGGITQSPKYLFRKEGQNVTLSCEQNLNHDAMYWYRQDPGQGLRLIYYSQIVNDFQKGDIAEGYSVSREKKESFPLTVTSAQKNPTAFYLCASSASGTHSYEQYFGPGTRLTVT.

V usage is TRBV27 and J usage is TRBJ1-4; the D gene is possibly TRBD1 (5 bases). The germline CDR1 and CDR2 sequences are MNHEY and SMNVEV (reference sequence). V was shortened by 5 bases and J by 8 bases, with 12 bases between the two germline ends. The CDR3 sequence is 13 residues long. The CDR3 DNA sequence: TGTGCCAGCAGTCGGGGGGGGAGAGAAAAACTGTTTTTT. Amino acids: CASSRGGREKLFF.

This chain connects TRBV2 to TRBJ2-5, with TRBD2 as a possible D gene (6 bases). This CDR3 spans 14 amino acids. The germline CDR1 and CDR2 sequences are SNHLY and FYNNEI. V gave up 4 bases and J gave up 4 bases, with 13 bases separating them. The CDR3 is CASSGRRGGETQYF. As DNA, the CDR3 is TGTGCCAGCAGTGGACGGCGGGGAGGAGAGACCCAGTACTTC.

The chain joins TRBV6-5 to TRBJ2-7, with 9 positions matching TRBD1. CDR1 and CDR2 (germline): MNHEY, SVGAGI. V was clipped by 6 bases and J by 5 bases; unmatched bases: 11. CDR3 length: 15 amino acids. The chain's CDR3 is CASSITGTGSHEQYF. CDR3 coding DNA: TGTGCCAGCAGCATCACAGGGACAGGGTCCCACGAGCAGTACTTC.

CDR3: CASSATGTSGSSYEQYF. The CDR3 DNA reads as TGTGCCAGCAGTGCTACCGGGACTAGCGGCTCCTCCTACGAGCAGTACTTC. V gene TRBV27 combines with J gene TRBJ2-7, with 11 bases matching TRBD2. The V and J ends lost 5 bases and 0 bases, in that order; junction bases with no gene match: 9. Germline V lookup: CDR1 MNHEY, CDR2 SMNVEV (reference sequence). CDR3 length equals 17 residues.

The rearrangement joins TRBV10-2 to TRBJ2-5; TRBD1 is a possible D gene (6 bases). Germline lookup yields CDR1 WSHSY and CDR2 SAAADI. The CDR3 runs 14 residues. Trimming stripped 3 bases from V and 4 bases from J, with 12 bases between. Here the CDR3 DNA reads TGCGCCAGCAGTGAAGATTTCAGGGGAGAGACCCAGTACTTC. This translates into CASSEDFRGETQYF.

The table lists this clone with a count of one. The chain employs TRBV5-1 and TRBJ2-7; 12 bases map to TRBD2. Losses at the gene ends were 3 bases for V and 6 bases for J; bases not matched to a gene: 7. The germline gives CDR1 SGHRS, CDR2 YFSETQ. CDR3 length equals 15 residues. DNA for the CDR3: TGCGCCAGCAGCTCGACTAGCGGGGGTCTTGGCGAGCAGTACTTC. This codes for CASSSTSGGLGEQYF.

The rearrangement uses TRBV28 and TRBJ1-4, with 7 bases identical to TRBD1. Germline assignment: CDR1 MDHEN and CDR2 SYDVKM. Trimming removed 6 bases from V and 3 bases from J; junction bases left unmatched: 10. CDR3 length equals 16 residues. DNA of the CDR3: TGTGCCAGCAGCCCCCAGAGGACAGGTCCTAATGAAAAACTGTTTTTT. It yields the protein CASSPQRTGPNEKLFF.

This chain uses TRBV10-2 with TRBJ2-7; D remains ambiguous. This CDR3 contains 13 residues. Trimming stripped 4 bases from V and 0 bases from J, with 7 bases between. CDR1 is WSHSY and CDR2 is SAAADI in the germline V gene. CDR3 coding DNA: TGCGCCAGCAGTGGCCAGGTCTCCTACGAGCAGTACTTC. Translated, it gives CASSGQVSYEQYF.

This clone came up a few times. The gene calls are TRBV29-1 and TRBJ1-2; D ambiguous. Trimming pared 1 base from V and 5 bases from J, leaving 14 bases between. CDR3 size: 14 residues. CDR1 and CDR2 (germline): SQVTM, ANQGSEA. CDR3 sequence reads: CSVEVYEGGYGYTF. The CDR3 DNA follows: TGCAGCGTTGAAGTCTACGAGGGAGGGTATGGCTACACCTTC.